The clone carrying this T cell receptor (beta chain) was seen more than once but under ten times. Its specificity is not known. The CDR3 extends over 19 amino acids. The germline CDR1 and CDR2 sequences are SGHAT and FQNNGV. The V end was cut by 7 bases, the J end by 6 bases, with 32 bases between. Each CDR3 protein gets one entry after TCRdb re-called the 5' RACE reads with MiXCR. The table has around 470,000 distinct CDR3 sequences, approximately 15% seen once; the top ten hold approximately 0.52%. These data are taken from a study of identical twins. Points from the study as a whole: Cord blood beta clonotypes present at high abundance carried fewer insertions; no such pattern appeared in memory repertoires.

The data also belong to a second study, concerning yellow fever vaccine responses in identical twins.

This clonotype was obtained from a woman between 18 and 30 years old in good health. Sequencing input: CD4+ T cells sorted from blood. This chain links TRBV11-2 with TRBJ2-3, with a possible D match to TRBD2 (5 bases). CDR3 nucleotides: TGTGCCAGCATCCCCCCGGAGATCGGACTTAACCCCGGAGAGGATACGCAGTATTTT. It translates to CASIPPEIGLNPGEDTQYF.